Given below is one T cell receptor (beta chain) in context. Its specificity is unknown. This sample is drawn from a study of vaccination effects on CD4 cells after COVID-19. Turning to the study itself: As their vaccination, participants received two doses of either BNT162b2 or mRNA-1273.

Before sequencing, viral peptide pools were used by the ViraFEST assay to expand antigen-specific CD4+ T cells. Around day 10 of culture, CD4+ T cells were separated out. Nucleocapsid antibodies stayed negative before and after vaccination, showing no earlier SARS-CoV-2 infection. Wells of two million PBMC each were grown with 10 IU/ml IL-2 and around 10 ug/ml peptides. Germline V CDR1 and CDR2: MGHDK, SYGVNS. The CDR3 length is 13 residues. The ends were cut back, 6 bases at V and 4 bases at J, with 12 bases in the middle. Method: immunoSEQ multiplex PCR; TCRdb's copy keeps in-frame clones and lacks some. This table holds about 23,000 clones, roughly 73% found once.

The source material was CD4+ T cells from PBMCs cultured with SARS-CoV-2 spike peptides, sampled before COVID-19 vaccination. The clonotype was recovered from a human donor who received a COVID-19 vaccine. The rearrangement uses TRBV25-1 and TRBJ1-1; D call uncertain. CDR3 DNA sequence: TGTGCCAGCAGGGCCGAGGTGATCACTGAAGCTTTCTTT. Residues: CASRAEVITEAFF.